This note documents a single T cell receptor (beta chain) sequence. These data originate in a study of long-term antiretroviral therapy in people with HIV. V lost 8 bases and J lost 3, with 10 bases in between. Germline V gene sequence: CDR1 SGHNT, CDR2 YENEEA. The CDR3 has 13 residues. Researchers report immunoSEQ v3.0 was run at survey level. Clones were read by immunoSEQ multiplex PCR, and TCRdb kept only the in-frame ones, dropping some. This sample has 21,000 or so clones; 85% to 90% occur once, and the top ten carry about 4%. Sequencing was performed on unsorted PBMCs, taken 2.3 years after starting antiretroviral therapy. This clonotype originated in a man aged 60 to 75 with HIV. The chain uses TRBV11-3 and TRBJ2-2; no clear D gene. The CDR3 bases are TGTGCCAGCGCGCGACTGGACACCGGGGAGCTGTTTTTT. This encodes CASARLDTGELFF.